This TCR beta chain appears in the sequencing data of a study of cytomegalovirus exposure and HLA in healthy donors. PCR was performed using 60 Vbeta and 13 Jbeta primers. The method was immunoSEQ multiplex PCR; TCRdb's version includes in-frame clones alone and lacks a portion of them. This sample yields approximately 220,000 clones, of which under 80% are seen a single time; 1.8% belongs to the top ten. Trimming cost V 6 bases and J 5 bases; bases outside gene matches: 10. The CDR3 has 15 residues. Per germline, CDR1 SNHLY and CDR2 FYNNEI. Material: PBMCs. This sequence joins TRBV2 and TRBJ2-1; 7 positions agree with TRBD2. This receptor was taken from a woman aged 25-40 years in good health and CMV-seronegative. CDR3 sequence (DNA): TGTGCCAGCAGCTTCACCGGGGGGTGGAACAATGAGCAGTTCTTC. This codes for CASSFTGGWNNEQFF.